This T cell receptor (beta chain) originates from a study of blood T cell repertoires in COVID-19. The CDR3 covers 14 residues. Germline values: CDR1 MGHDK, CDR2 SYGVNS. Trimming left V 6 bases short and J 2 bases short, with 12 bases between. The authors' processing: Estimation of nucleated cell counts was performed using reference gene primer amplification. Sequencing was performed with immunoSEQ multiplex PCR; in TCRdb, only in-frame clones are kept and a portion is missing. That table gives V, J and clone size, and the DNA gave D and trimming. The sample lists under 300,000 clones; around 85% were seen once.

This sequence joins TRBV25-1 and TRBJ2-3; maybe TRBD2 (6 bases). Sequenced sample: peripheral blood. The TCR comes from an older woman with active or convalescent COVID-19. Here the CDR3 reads CASSARDSTDTQYF. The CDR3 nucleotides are TGTGCCAGCAGCGCTCGGGACTCCACAGATACGCAGTATTTT.